This T cell receptor beta chain derives from a study of T cells in Graves' hyperthyroidism and ophthalmopathy (dated by TCRdb to 2018 to 2020). Concerning the study at large: Peripheral blood was collected at initial diagnosis, before any treatment. Prospective prediction of ophthalmopathy was tested in an independent validation cohort of fewer than 20 hyperthyroidism patients and 17 patients who later progressed to ophthalmopathy. The paper describes TCR Vbeta CDR3 sequencing of around 130 peripheral blood samples, made up of about 40 ophthalmopathy patients, around 78 hyperthyroidism patients and 17 progressor patients. A discovery cohort of roughly 96 patients, about 44 with Graves' ophthalmopathy and more than 55 with stable Graves' hyperthyroidism, was used to find distinguishing TCR V-J signatures. Thyroid tissue and blood T-cell repertoires from six Graves' hyperthyroidism patients were also compared in the study. The 100 or so discovery patients were divided at random into training and test sets in a 7:3 ratio. After sampling, hyperthyroidism patients received methimazole starting at 30 mg daily, and ophthalmopathy patients received high-dose intravenous methylprednisolone.

The TCR beta CDR3 regions were amplified from RNA transcripts. The first round of RT-PCR for the TCR CDR3 was performed with the HTBI primer set and the Qiagen OneStep RT-PCR kit. A second multiplex PCR round built the libraries, followed by size selection and purification. Sequencing of the libraries was done on an Illumina HiSeq2000 using paired-end 100 bp reads. The authors' analysis ran thus. Raw data were processed with SOAPnuke, discarding reads with adapters, uncalled bases, mean Phred below 15, or no exact constant-primer or identifier match. COPE v1.2.5 was used to merge the high-quality paired reads, and each unique nucleotide sequence was defined as a clonotype. Clonotypes were aligned to IMGT TRBV, TRBD and TRBJ reference segments using MiTCR v1.1. Only V-J combinations with frequency above 0.0001, covering roughly 99% of repertoires, were analysed. A TCS score was defined as the ratio between F50 (clonal expansion) and ExV (chaos), using BLOSUM62-based TCRdist between CDR3 peptides within each V-J. Welch's t-statistics and random forest reduced fewer than 550 V-J features to roughly 13, which were used in a naive Bayes classifier (R e1071). TCRdb passed the public sequencing reads through fastp at Q25 and MiXCR, retaining productive beta sequences. Rows merge per CDR3 protein into single entries with the most common DNA and genes. These V and J calls rely on TCRdb rather than the paper's analysis. The sample table lists 200,000 to 250,000 distinct CDR3 sequences, roughly 22% of them with a count of one. The top ten constitute approximately 32% of the sample.

Germline trimming amounts to 5 bases on V and 5 bases on J, with 9 as the count of junction bases outside the gene matches. Inclusive of the bounding cysteine and phenylalanine, the CDR3 is 15 residues long. The DNA shown is the 45-base CDR3, in frame from base 1. The germline V gene sets CDR1 to SNHLY and CDR2 to FYNNEI. Ophthalmopathy patients had moderately to severely active disease, Clinical Activity Score of at least 3, NOSPECS grade of at least 4, and duration under 3 months. Any patient with an uncontrolled infection, another autoimmune disease, pregnancy or lactation was excluded. Clinical symptoms, serum thyroxine and TRAb, thyroid ultrasound, and orbital computed tomography formed the basis for the diagnoses. PBMCs were isolated from 7.5 to 10 ml of fresh peripheral blood by Ficoll-Paque density gradient centrifugation. Trizol reagent was used to extract total RNA, and RNA quality was then checked on an Agilent 2100 Bioanalyzer.

What the research found in general, with its limitations: Most expanded thyroid clonotypes (frequency above 0.001) were also detected in blood, a finding suggesting that blood repertoires may reflect thyroid immune responses. Ophthalmopathy was separated from stable hyperthyroidism by a 13 V-J signature model, with approximately 86% sensitivity and about 81% specificity obtained in cross-validation and 80%/75% obtained in testing. Sample size was not statistically predetermined, and investigators were not blinded to group allocation. In validation, the model predicted progression to ophthalmopathy a median of about 6 months before onset, with roughly 70% sensitivity and 72.22% specificity.

This clonotype has ten or more counts. It lacks a known antigen. Base qualities are not recorded, but no much larger clone differs from it by a single base. Rearrangement joined TRBV2 to TRBJ1-2, with TRBD1 matching 9 junction bases. The specimen sequenced was blood. This sequence was found in a woman in her 40s with Graves' ophthalmopathy. The nucleotide sequence is TGTGCCAGCAGTCCCGGGACAGGGACGGGGTATGGCTACACCTTC. Translated, it reads CASSPGTGTGYGYTF.